The 27 T cell receptor beta chains below all came from one sample that was sequenced in a study of metastatic and nonmetastatic thyroid tumors. MiXCR re-clonotyped the PCR reads for TCRdb. This table has 7,000 to 9,500 clones, 29% appearing once. No treatment had been given to any patient before thyroid surgery. What was sequenced was tumor tissue. All receptors come from a female donor with papillary thyroid cancer or a benign thyroid nodule (not recorded which). Some clones in this sample may be carry-over from other donors' samples.

With respect to this clone: Germline and junction disagree at one end, which may indicate a read error. This CDR3 reads CASILAGRIDAYEQYF. As DNA, the CDR3 is TGCGCCAGCATCTTGGCGGGACGTATAGATGCCTACGAGCAGTACTTC. The chain uses TRBV5-1 and TRBJ2-7, with D possibly matching TRBD2 (6 bases). CDR3 size: 16 residues. CDR1 SGHRS and CDR2 YFSETQ come from the germline V gene. Full variable domain (rest looked up from reference TRBV5-1 and TRBJ2-7): KAGVTQTPRYLIKTRGQQVTLSCSPISGHRSVSWYQQTPGQGLQFLFEYFSETQRNKGNFPGRFSGRQFSNSRSEMNVSTLELGDSALYLCASILAGRIDAYEQYFGPGTRLTVT.

The V gene is TRBV7-2, the J gene TRBJ1-2, with 8 bases identical to TRBD1. Germline V lookup: CDR1 SGHTA, CDR2 FQGNSA. The junction had 7 bases not matched to a gene; V was cut back by 5 bases and J by 2 bases. This CDR3 has 15 amino acids. CDR3 sequence reads: CASSPGQGDNYGYTF. DNA of the CDR3: TGTGCCAGCAGCCCCGGACAGGGCGACAACTATGGCTACACCTTC.

The chain has TRBV9 and TRBJ2-1, with 7 bases that match TRBD2. V dropped 2 bases and J dropped 2; count of bases not matched to a gene: 4. The CDR3 totals 15 residues. CDR1 is SGDLS, CDR2 YYNGEE, per germline. The CDR3 protein is CASSVMGGTYNEQFF. CDR3 in DNA: TGTGCCAGCAGCGTCATGGGGGGGACCTACAATGAGCAGTTCTTC.

V and J are TRBV2 and TRBJ2-1; 8 nucleotides agree with TRBD1. V was clipped by 11 bases and J by 3 bases; unmatched bases: 9. Germline CDR1 and CDR2: SNHLY and FYNNEI. The CDR3 loop spans 14 amino acids. The chain's CDR3 is CAGMTGDDYNEQFF. The DNA of the CDR3 is TGTGCCGGGATGACAGGGGACGACTACAATGAGCAGTTCTTC.

The rearrangement links TRBV5-1 to TRBJ2-3; perhaps TRBD1 as D (5 bases). From germline, CDR1 is SGHRS and CDR2 YFSETQ. V lost 4 bases and J 4 bases, leaving 19 bases between the germline ends. CDR3 size: 16 residues. For the CDR3, the DNA is TGCGCCAGCAGCGTCCCCATAGGGGAAGGAGCAGATACGCAGTATTTT. Its protein is CASSVPIGEGADTQYF.

By share, this clone counts as medium-sized. The chain combines TRBV20-1 with TRBJ2-1; 11 bases match TRBD2. CDR3 length: 16 amino acids. Germline CDR1 reads DFQATT; CDR2 reads SNEGSKA (reference sequence). V shed 3 bases, J shed 3 bases, and the junction held 7 bases outside the gene matches. The CDR3 DNA reads TGCAGTGCTAGGAAAAGGGGACTAGCGGTCTACAATGAGCAGTTCTTC. Amino acid sequence: CSARKRGLAVYNEQFF.

The chain couples TRBV20-1 to TRBJ2-4; no reliable D call. The CDR3 length is 14 residues. The germline V gene has CDR1 DFQATT and CDR2 SNEGSKA (reference sequence). Trimming cost V 4 bases and J 0 bases, with 10 bases left between them. The DNA for the CDR3 is TGCAGTGCTATGGACGGTTTAGCCAAAAACATTCAGTACTTC. Protein product: CSAMDGLAKNIQYF.

The rearrangement links TRBV20-1 to TRBJ2-7; maybe TRBD1 (6 bases). Trimming removed 0 bases at V and 3 bases at J, with 15 bases between. Germline V CDR1 and CDR2: DFQATT, SNEGSKA (reference sequence). The CDR3 is 15 residues long. The CDR3 region has the DNA TGCAGTGCTAGAGATCTCCGGGACATCAACTACGAGCAGTACTTC. It encodes CSARDLRDINYEQYF.

A few counts support this clone. The chain joins TRBV19 to TRBJ1-4, with 7 bases fitting TRBD1. V dropped 9 bases and J dropped 5; count of bases not matched to a gene: 12. The CDR3 loop spans 15 amino acids. Germline CDR1 is LNHDA and CDR2 is SQIVND (reference sequence). In DNA, the CDR3 is TGTGCCAGCGGTAAAAAGACAGGGTCGAATGAAAAACTGTTTTTT. Its protein is CASGKKTGSNEKLFF.

By proportion, this clone is medium-sized (0.01 to 0.1%). This chain joins TRBV6-4 and TRBJ2-2; D is perhaps TRBD1 or TRBD2 (5 bases each). V lost 2 bases and J lost 8, with 9 bases in between. Germline CDR1 is MRHNA and CDR2 is SNTAGT. CDR3 size: 13 residues. DNA of the CDR3: TGTGCCAGCAGTGACAGCGAGGGGGGGGAGCTGTTTTTT. It is translated as CASSDSEGGELFF.

This chain joins TRBV27 and TRBJ2-7, with 9 bases identical to TRBD1. CDR1 MNHEY and CDR2 SMNVEV come from the germline V gene (reference sequence). The CDR3 totals 14 residues. V lost 5 bases and J lost 4; bases outside the gene matches: 6. This CDR3 reads CASSPTGGAYEQYF. The CDR3 nucleotides are TGTGCCAGCAGTCCGACAGGGGGAGCGTACGAGCAGTACTTC.

This clone is classed as medium-sized. This chain joins TRBV6-1 and TRBJ2-2; unclear D gene. The germline gives CDR1 MNHNS, CDR2 SASEGT. The CDR3 extends over 12 amino acids. Trimming stripped 6 bases from V and 3 bases from J, with 5 bases between. The CDR3 DNA reads TGTGCCAGCAGGAGATACACCGGGGAGCTGTTTTTT. As protein: CASRRYTGELFF.

The chain has TRBV10-3 and TRBJ2-3; D gene uncertain. Trimming pared 2 bases from V and 4 bases from J, leaving 7 bases between. Germline-derived CDR1 and CDR2 are ENHRY and SYGVKD. This CDR3 contains 13 residues. CDR3 coding DNA: TGTGCCATCAGTGAGGTCAGCGCAGATACGCAGTATTTT. Translation gives CAISEVSADTQYF.

The gene calls are TRBV9 and TRBJ2-2; the match to TRBD2 covers 10 bases. The length of the CDR3 is 17 residues. Per the germline V gene, CDR1 is SGDLS and CDR2 is YYNGEE. The trim removed 0 bases at V and 5 bases at J, leaving 7 bases unmatched. CDR3: CASSVASGRAETGELFF. In DNA form, the CDR3 reads TGTGCCAGCAGCGTAGCCAGCGGGAGGGCGGAAACCGGGGAGCTGTTTTTT.

DNA for the CDR3: TGTGCCAGCGTAAGACGGGGGCCCTACACCTTC. Its translation: CASVRRGPYTF. V is TRBV6-1 and J is TRBJ1-2; D is perhaps TRBD1 (6 bases). This CDR3 contains 11 residues. V lost 8 bases to trimming and J lost 10 bases, with 14 bases between them. Germline CDR1 and CDR2: MNHNS and SASEGT.

This clone was observed a handful of times. The V call is TRBV19, the J call TRBJ2-5; D might be TRBD2 (5 bases). This CDR3 spans 15 amino acids. CDR1 and CDR2 from the germline V gene are LNHDA and SQIVND (reference sequence). Trimming shortened V by 6 bases and J by 4 bases, and 18 bases separated the two germline ends. CDR3 bases: TGTGCCAGTAGCAACCGTGGACTCCGGGGAGAGACCCAGTACTTC. Translation: CASSNRGLRGETQYF.

In its sample, this clone was seen a few times. The DNA of the CDR3 is TGTGCCAGCAGCTTACCTGGGACTAGCGGGAAAGACGAGCAGTACTTC. It is translated as CASSLPGTSGKDEQYF. The V gene is TRBV5-4, the J gene TRBJ2-7, with 13 bases lining up with TRBD2. J was trimmed by 5 bases and V by 2 bases; bases with no gene match: 7. This CDR3 has 16 residues. Germline V CDR1 and CDR2: SGHNT, YYREEE (reference sequence).

The chain has TRBV6-5 and TRBJ1-2; D is possibly TRBD1 (6 bases). The CDR3 extends over 13 amino acids. Trimming cost V 1 base and J 5 bases, with 8 bases left between them. The germline V gene encodes CDR1 MNHEY and CDR2 SVGAGI. CDR3 in amino acids: CASSYYQGYGYTF. The CDR3 DNA sequence: TGTGCCAGCAGTTACTACCAGGGGTATGGCTACACCTTC.

This clone was counted between two and nine times. The V call is TRBV19, the J call TRBJ2-3, with D possibly being TRBD1 (6 bases). The CDR3 loop spans 15 amino acids. V was pared by 1 base and J by 3 bases, with 11 bases between. Per the germline V gene, CDR1 is LNHDA and CDR2 is SQIVND (reference sequence). The CDR3 is CASSIGGHLTDTQYF. CDR3 bases: TGTGCCAGTAGTATAGGGGGACACCTGACAGATACGCAGTATTTT.

This clone was observed a handful of times. The V gene is TRBV28, the J gene TRBJ1-1; D is undetermined. Trimming cost V 1 base and J 0 bases, with 9 bases left between them. Germline CDR1 is MDHEN and CDR2 is SYDVKM. The CDR3 runs 15 residues. The CDR3 is CASSLLHSMNTEAFF. In DNA, the CDR3 is TGTGCCAGCAGTTTATTACACTCCATGAACACTGAAGCTTTCTTT.

CDR3 DNA: TGTGCCAGCAGGGGTGACCAGTTTTCGGCTTTCTTT. It is translated as CASRGDQFSAFF. The chain links TRBV6-1 to TRBJ1-1; D is ambiguous. Germline loops: CDR1 MNHNS, CDR2 SASEGT. The CDR3 is 12 amino acids. V gave up 6 bases and J gave up 11 bases, with 16 bases separating them.

For this clone: Lacking the conserved final phenylalanine or tryptophan, this CDR3 likely reflects a read error. It is unclear where the CDR3 begins or ends on the DNA, so no DNA is shown, and the CDR3 is as TCRdb lists it. This sequence joins TRBV28 and TRBJ2-4. The CDR3 adds up to 13 amino acids, both ends counted. CDR1 and CDR2 (germline): MDHEN, SYDVKM. The CDR3 here is CASSFRANIIESL.

Many counts were recorded for this clone. A much larger clone lies a single base off, so this may be a read error. This sample also contains other DNA sequences that code for the same CDR3. The rearrangement uses TRBV20-1 and TRBJ1-2; maybe TRBD1 (5 bases). The germline V gene encodes CDR1 DFQATT and CDR2 SNEGSKA (reference sequence). The CDR3 has 14 residues. CDR3 region: CSANWDGQHDGYTF. DNA for the CDR3: TGCAGCGCTAACTGGGACGGACAACACGATGGCTACACCTTC.

In its sample, this clone is medium-sized (0.01 to 0.1%). This rearrangement joins TRBV5-1 to TRBJ2-1, with TRBD2 matching over 9 bases. Per germline, CDR1 SGHRS and CDR2 YFSETQ. The junction had 6 bases not matched to a gene; V was cut back by 0 bases and J by 5 bases. This CDR3 region has 16 residues. The CDR3 region is CASSLAPAGGHNEQFF. The CDR3 DNA reads TGCGCCAGCAGCTTGGCCCCAGCGGGGGGACACAATGAGCAGTTCTTC.

The gene calls are TRBV6-2 or TRBV6-3 and TRBJ2-1; D is possibly TRBD1 (6 bases). This CDR3 has 14 residues. V lost 8 bases and J 7 bases, leaving 18 bases between the germline ends. Germline CDR1 MNHEY, CDR2 SVGEGT. The CDR3 DNA reads TGTGCCAGCCTCCTGGGGGCTCAGTATAATGAGCAGTTCTTC. As protein: CASLLGAQYNEQFF.

Note on this clone: Just one base apart from a much larger clone, this may be a read error. This chain connects TRBV5-1 to TRBJ1-6, with D perhaps matching TRBD1 (5 bases). There are 14 residues in the CDR3. In germline, CDR1 is SGHRS, CDR2 YFSETQ. Trimming stripped 1 base from V and 6 bases from J, with 8 bases between. CDR3 in DNA: TGCGCCAGCAGCTTGCAGGGATTTAATTCACCCCTCCACTTT. This sequence encodes CASSLQGFNSPLHF.

Written as DNA, the CDR3 is TGCGCCAGCAGCTTTGGGGAGGCCTACAATGAGCAGTTCTTC. Protein product: CASSFGEAYNEQFF. This chain uses TRBV5-1 with TRBJ2-1; possibly TRBD2 for D (6 bases). Germline lookup yields CDR1 SGHRS and CDR2 YFSETQ. The CDR3 runs 14 residues. V was pared by 2 bases and J by 2 bases, with 8 bases between. Combining the CDR3 with reference TRBV5-1 and TRBJ2-1 gives the whole variable domain KAGVTQTPRYLIKTRGQQVTLSCSPISGHRSVSWYQQTPGQGLQFLFEYFSETQRNKGNFPGRFSGRQFSNSRSEMNVSTLELGDSALYLCASSFGEAYNEQFFGPGTRLTVL.